This T cell receptor (beta chain) was found in a study of T cell responses to AZD1222 COVID-19 vaccine. Study summary: Second doses were pooled across both intervals (about 4 or about 12 weeks). Study-wide results and caveats: Reportedly, close to half of spike-specific TCRs are directed against unmutated variant regions.

Here immunoSEQ multiplex PCR was the method, and the copy in TCRdb shows in-frame clones only, minus some. Of tens of thousands of clones in the sample, around nine tenths are singletons; the top ten hold approximately 21%. V lost 4 bases and J 4 bases, leaving 10 bases between the germline ends. CDR1 SGHTA and CDR2 FQGNSA come from the germline V gene. The CDR3 contains 14 residues. This clone was counted a few times. Antigen unknown. This receptor was obtained from an adult in good health. The rearrangement links TRBV7-2 to TRBJ2-2; D possibly corresponds to TRBD2 (6 bases). Specimen: peripheral blood, collected on day 0 of AZD1222 vaccination. As DNA, the CDR3 is TGTGCCAGCAGCTGGAGGGGTAGCACCGGGGAGCTGTTTTTT. Its protein product is CASSWRGSTGELFF.